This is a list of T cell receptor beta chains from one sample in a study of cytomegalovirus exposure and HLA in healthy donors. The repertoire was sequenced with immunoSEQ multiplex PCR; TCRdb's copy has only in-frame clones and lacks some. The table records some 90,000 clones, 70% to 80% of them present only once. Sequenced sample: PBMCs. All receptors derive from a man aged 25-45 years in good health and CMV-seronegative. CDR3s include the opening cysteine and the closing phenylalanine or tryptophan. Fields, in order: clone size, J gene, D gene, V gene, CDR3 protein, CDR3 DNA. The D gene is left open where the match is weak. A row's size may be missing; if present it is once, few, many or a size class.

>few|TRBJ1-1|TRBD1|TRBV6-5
CATQDRAGTEAFF
TGTGCCACCCAGGACAGGGCCGGCACTGAAGCTTTCTTT
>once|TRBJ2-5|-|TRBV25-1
CASSVSGVGVHGETQYF
TGTGCCAGCAGTGTTTCTGGAGTCGGAGTTCATGGAGAGACCCAGTACTTC
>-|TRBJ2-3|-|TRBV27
CASSSNQPIGADTQYF
TGTGCCAGCAGTTCTAACCAACCCATCGGAGCAGATACGCAGTATTTT
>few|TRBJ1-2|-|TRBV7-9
CASSPVSNLYGYTF
TGTGCCAGCAGCCCCGTTAGTAATCTCTATGGCTACACCTTC
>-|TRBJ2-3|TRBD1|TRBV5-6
CASSLDRGTQYF
TGTGCCAGCAGCCTGGACAGGGGTACGCAGTATTTT
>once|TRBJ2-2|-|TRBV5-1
CASSLEPGTMNTGELFF
TGCGCCAGCAGCTTGGAACCCGGGACAATGAACACCGGGGAGCTGTTTTTT
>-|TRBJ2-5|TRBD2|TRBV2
CASSEATSGMGETQYF
TGTGCCAGCAGTGAAGCGACTAGCGGGATGGGTGAGACCCAGTACTTC
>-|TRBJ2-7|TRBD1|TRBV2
CASTARDRGSEQYF
TGTGCCAGCACCGCTAGGGACAGGGGGAGCGAGCAGTACTTC
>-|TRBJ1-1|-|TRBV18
CASSPTMNTEAFF
TGTGCCAGCTCACCAACAATGAACACTGAAGCTTTCTTT
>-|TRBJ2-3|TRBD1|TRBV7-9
CASSRLTGVSDTQYF
TGTGCCAGCAGCCGTTTGACAGGGGTCTCAGATACGCAGTATTTT
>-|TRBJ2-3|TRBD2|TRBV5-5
CASSLGMRRETTDTQYF
TGTGCCAGCAGCTTGGGGATGCGGCGGGAGACCACAGATACGCAGTATTTT
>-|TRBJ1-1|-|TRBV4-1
CASSKLRNTEAFF
TGCGCCAGCAGCAAACTTCGGAACACTGAAGCTTTCTTT
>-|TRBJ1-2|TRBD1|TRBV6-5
CASSPTRQGFGYTF
TGTGCCAGCAGCCCTACGAGACAGGGTTTCGGCTACACCTTC
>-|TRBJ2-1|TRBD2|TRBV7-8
CASSFGGLNYNEQFF
TGTGCCAGCAGCTTTGGGGGACTAAACTACAATGAGCAGTTCTTC
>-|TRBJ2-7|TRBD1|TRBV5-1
CASSIGQGDSEQYF
TGCGCCAGCAGCATTGGACAGGGGGACTCCGAGCAGTACTTC